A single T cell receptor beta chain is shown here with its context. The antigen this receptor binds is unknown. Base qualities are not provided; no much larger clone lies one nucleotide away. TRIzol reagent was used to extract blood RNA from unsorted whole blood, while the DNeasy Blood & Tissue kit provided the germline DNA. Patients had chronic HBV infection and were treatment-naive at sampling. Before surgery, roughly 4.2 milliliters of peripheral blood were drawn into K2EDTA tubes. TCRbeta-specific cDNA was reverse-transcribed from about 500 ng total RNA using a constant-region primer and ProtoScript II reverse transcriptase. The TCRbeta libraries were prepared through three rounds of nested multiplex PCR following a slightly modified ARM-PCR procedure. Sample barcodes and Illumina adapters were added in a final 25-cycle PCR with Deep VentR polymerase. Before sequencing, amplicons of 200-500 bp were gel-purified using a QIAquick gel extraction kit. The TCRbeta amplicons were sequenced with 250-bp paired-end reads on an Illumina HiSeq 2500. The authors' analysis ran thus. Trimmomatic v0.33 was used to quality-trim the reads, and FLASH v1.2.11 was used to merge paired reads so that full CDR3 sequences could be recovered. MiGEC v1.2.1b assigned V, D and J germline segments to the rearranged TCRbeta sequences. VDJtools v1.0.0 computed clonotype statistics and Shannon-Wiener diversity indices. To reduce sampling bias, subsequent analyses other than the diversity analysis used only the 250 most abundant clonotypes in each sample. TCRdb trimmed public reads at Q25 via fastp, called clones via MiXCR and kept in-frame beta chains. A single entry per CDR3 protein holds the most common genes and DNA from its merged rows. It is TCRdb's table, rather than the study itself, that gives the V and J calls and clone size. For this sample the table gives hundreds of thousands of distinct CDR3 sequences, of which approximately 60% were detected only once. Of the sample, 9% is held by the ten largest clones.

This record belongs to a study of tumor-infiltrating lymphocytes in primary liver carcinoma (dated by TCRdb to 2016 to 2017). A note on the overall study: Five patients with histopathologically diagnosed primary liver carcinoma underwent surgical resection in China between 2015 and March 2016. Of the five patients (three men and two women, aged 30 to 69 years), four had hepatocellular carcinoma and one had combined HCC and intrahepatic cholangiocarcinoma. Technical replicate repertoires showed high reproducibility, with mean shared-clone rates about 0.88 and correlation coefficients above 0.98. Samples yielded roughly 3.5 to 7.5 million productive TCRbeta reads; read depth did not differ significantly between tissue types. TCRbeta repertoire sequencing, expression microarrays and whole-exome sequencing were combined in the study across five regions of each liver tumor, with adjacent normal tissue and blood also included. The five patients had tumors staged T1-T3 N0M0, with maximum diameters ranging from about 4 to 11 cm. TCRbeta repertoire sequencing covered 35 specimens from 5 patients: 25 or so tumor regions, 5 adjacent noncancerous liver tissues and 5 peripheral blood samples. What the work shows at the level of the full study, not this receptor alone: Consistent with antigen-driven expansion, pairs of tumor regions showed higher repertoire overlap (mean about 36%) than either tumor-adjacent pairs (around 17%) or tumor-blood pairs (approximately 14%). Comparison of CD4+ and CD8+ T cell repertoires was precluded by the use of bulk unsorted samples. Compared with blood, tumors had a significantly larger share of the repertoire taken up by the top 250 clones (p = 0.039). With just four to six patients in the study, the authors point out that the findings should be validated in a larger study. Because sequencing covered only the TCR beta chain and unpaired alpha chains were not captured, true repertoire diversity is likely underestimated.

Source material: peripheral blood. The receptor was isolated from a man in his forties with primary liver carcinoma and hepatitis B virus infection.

The CDR3 reads as follows: CASSSYQSQYF. The DNA sequence is as follows: TGTGCCAGCAGTTCCTACCAGTCCCAGTACTTC. This chain is built from TRBV12-3 or TRBV12-4 and TRBJ2-5; the D gene assignment is ambiguous. V is shortened by 4 bases, J by 9 bases, and the region joining them spans 9 bases. The CDR3 covers 11 residues, taking in both the cysteine and the phenylalanine. Of all the DNA, just the CDR3 is kept, 33 bases in frame from base 1.